The rows below give T cell receptor beta chains drawn from one sample of a study of graft-versus-host responses after intestinal transplantation. Only in-frame clones appear in the TCRdb table, and some are missing; sequencing was by immunoSEQ multiplex PCR. The sample consists of 14,000 or so clones, around 77% of them appearing once. This sample comprised ileum tissue, obtained approximately 26 days after intestinal transplant. Receptor source: a human patient who received an intestinal transplant, so some T cells may come from the graft donor. CDR3s leave out the opening cysteine and the closing phenylalanine or tryptophan. D genes are given only for firm matches. For some rows the clone size is stated as once, few or many, or as a class when expanded; others skip it.

TRBD1	TRBV6-1	once	TRBJ1-5	ASLEGTGNQPQH
NA	TRBV6-1	NA	TRBJ1-1	ASSEAGLNTEAF
NA	TRBV5-1	NA	TRBJ1-2	ASKMEGLDGYT
TRBD1	TRBV7-7	NA	TRBJ2-5	ASRQHTGGEETQY
NA	TRBV6-6	NA	TRBJ1-4	ASSPYEKLF
TRBD1	TRBV6-5	NA	TRBJ1-2	ASSYSVGGTGYGYT
NA	TRBV6-1	NA	TRBJ1-2	ASRGTGKDYGYT
NA	TRBV7-8	NA	TRBJ1-2	ASSLVLLGSGDGYT
NA	TRBV28	NA	TRBJ1-1	ASSFLTANTEAF
TRBD1	TRBV4-1	NA	TRBJ1-3	ASSQPTGGSGNTIY
TRBD2	TRBV9	NA	TRBJ2-1	ASSQTSGGAREQF
TRBD1	TRBV5-4	NA	TRBJ1-2	ASSLGTGFYGYT
TRBD1	TRBV5-5	NA	TRBJ2-3	ASRTGQATSTDTQY
NA	TRBV4-3	few	TRBJ2-6	ASSQALQVGANVLT
NA	TRBV27	NA	TRBJ2-1	ASSHLPAPSLNEQF
NA	TRBV5-6	few	TRBJ1-3	ASTSSDTGRGNTIY
NA	TRBV15	few	TRBJ2-2	ATSRKQVNTGELF
NA	TRBV4-3	few	TRBJ1-5	ASSQDILSYSNQPQH
NA	TRBV28	NA	TRBJ2-2	ANQGQNTGELF
NA	TRBV27	NA	TRBJ2-2	ASTGQNTGELF
TRBD1	TRBV28	NA	TRBJ1-2	ASSPPPGTVLGYT
TRBD1	TRBV5-1	NA	TRBJ1-5	ASSEGQGDQPQH
TRBD1	TRBV2	NA	TRBJ1-6	ATGQELNSPLH
NA	TRBV19	NA	TRBJ2-7	ASSHLVTGETYEQY
NA	TRBV6-6	NA	TRBJ2-3	ASSRQFTDTQY
NA	TRBV30	NA	TRBJ1-2	AWSDAYYGHT
NA	TRBV4-2	few	TRBJ2-3	ASSQDRRSDTQY
NA	TRBV4-2	NA	TRBJ2-3	ASSQLDPARDTQY
TRBD2	TRBV9	NA	TRBJ2-3	ASSVVPGGLGTDTQY
NA	TRBV27	NA	TRBJ1-2	ASRLEGPGGYGYT
TRBD1	TRBV28	NA	TRBJ1-4	AISLSGGPFELF
NA	TRBV2	NA	TRBJ1-1	ASNLGSTEAF
NA	TRBV7-7	NA	TRBJ2-1	ASSFDRGAEQF
NA	TRBV27	NA	TRBJ2-2	ASSFLTRGHTGELF
TRBD1	TRBV6-5	NA	TRBJ2-2	ASRTRTGNTGELF
NA	TRBV27	NA	TRBJ2-7	ASSPHRGEQY
NA	TRBV5-1	NA	TRBJ2-2	ASSPDSFTGELF
NA	TRBV7-9	NA	TRBJ2-2	ASSLWEPYTGELF
TRBD1	TRBV5-1	NA	TRBJ1-6	ASSLQGGYNSPLH
NA	TRBV30	NA	TRBJ2-2	AWSSGPTGELF
NA	TRBV14	NA	TRBJ1-3	ASSQAFRGGNTIY
TRBD1	TRBV14	NA	TRBJ2-2	ASSQDLDRAELF
NA	TRBV21-1	few	TRBJ1-3	ASSIAGGDGNTIY
NA	TRBV7-2	few	TRBJ2-1	ASIKGYNEQF
NA	TRBV11-2	few	TRBJ2-2	ASSLIPDTGELF
NA	TRBV28	NA	TRBJ2-3	ASSYYRGGDTQY
TRBD2	TRBV27	NA	TRBJ2-1	ASSPPPGLAGALSSYNEQF
NA	TRBV9	few	TRBJ1-4	ASSVDGNEKLF
NA	TRBV2	NA	TRBJ2-6	ASSEISVRSGANVLT
TRBD1	TRBV29-1	NA	TRBJ2-5	SVEELDRRETQY
NA	TRBV15	NA	TRBJ2-3	ATSRNPAVDTQY
TRBD2	TRBV29-1	NA	TRBJ2-3	SVETGGTDTQY
NA	TRBV5-6	NA	TRBJ1-6	ASSLADTYNSPLH
TRBD2	TRBV29-1	NA	TRBJ2-2	SVTSGTDRPNCGSGELF
TRBD2	TRBV6-5	few	TRBJ2-3	ASSQRGDTQY
TRBD2	TRBV7-3	NA	TRBJ2-1	ASSPLAGGPLNEQF
NA	TRBV6-5	NA	TRBJ1-1	ASSSGLRKAF
NA	TRBV5-1	few	TRBJ1-1	ASSSQLNTEAF